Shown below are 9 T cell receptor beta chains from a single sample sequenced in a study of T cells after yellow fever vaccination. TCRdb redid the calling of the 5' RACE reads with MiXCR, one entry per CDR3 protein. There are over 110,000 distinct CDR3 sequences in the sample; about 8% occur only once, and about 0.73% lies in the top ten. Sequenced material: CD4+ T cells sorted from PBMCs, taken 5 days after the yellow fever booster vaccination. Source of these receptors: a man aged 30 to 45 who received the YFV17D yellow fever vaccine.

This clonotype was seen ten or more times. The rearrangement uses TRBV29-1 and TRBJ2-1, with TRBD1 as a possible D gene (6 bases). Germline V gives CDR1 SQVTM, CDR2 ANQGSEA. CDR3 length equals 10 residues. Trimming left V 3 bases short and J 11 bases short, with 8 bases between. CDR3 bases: TGCAGCGTTGACCGGGACAAGCAGTTCTTC. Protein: CSVDRDKQFF.

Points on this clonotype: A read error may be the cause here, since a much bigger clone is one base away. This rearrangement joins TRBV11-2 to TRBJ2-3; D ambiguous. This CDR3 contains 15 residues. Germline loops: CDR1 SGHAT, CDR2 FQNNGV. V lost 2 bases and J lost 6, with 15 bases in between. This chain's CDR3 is CASSLQVATRDTQYF. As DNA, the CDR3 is TGTGCCAGCAGCTTACAGGTGGCTACGAGGGATACGCAGTATTTT.

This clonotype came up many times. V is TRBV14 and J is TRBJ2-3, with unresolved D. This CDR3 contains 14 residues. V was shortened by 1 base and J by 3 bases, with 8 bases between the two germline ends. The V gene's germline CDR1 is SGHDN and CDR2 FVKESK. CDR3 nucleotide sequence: TGTGCCAGCAGCCAAGTGCCGACTACAGATACGCAGTATTTT. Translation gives CASSQVPTTDTQYF.

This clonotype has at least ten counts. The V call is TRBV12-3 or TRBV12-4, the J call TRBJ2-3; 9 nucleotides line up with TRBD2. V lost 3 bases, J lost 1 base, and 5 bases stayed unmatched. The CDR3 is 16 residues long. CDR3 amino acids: CASSFSSGSGTDTQYF. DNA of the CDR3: TGTGCCAGCAGTTTCAGTAGCGGGAGTGGCACAGATACGCAGTATTTT.

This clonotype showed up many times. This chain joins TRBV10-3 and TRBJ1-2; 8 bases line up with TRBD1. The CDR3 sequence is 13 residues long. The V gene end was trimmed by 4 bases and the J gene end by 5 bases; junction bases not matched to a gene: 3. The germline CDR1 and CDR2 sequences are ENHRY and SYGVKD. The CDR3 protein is CAISGQGTYGYTF. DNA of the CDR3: TGTGCCATCAGTGGACAGGGGACTTATGGCTACACCTTC.

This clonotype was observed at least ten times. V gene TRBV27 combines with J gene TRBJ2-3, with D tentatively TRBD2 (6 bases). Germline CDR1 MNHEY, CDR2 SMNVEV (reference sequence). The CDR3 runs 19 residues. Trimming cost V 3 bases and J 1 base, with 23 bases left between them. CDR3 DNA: TGTGCCAGCAGTTTGGCCACTAGCAGGGTTGGAAGGGGCACAGATACGCAGTATTTT. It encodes CASSLATSRVGRGTDTQYF.

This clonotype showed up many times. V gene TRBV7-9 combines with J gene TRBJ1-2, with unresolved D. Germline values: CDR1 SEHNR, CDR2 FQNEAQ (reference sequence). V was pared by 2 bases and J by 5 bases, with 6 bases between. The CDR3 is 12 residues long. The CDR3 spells CASSLRSYGYTF. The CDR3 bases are TGTGCCAGCAGCTTACGATCTTATGGCTACACCTTC.

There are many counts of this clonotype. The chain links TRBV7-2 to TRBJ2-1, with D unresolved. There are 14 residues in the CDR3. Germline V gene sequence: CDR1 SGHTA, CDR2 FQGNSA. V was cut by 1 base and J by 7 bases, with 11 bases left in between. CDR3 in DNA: TGTGCCAGCAGCTTAGATGTCTTCCAGAATGAGCAGTTCTTC. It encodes CASSLDVFQNEQFF.

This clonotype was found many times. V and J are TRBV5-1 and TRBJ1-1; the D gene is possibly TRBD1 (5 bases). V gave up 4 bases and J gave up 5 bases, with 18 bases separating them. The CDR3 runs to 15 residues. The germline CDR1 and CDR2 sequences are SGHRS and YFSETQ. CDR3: CASSAGTPGGTEAFF. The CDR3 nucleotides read TGCGCCAGCAGCGCCGGGACTCCAGGAGGGACTGAAGCTTTCTTT.